This T cell receptor beta chain comes out of a study of T-cell reconstitution after alpha-beta-depleted transplantation in children. Whole-study findings and limits: Reports say that about two months after transplant, the alpha-beta T cells came out of several hundred graft clones that had expanded. Some patients' high day-60 TCRbeta diversity was attributed to recipient cells surviving conditioning.

This clonotype showed up many times. The antigen is undetermined. Preparation of the TCRbeta library involved a method that used unique molecular identifiers. TCRdb fed the PCR reads into MiXCR, producing one record per CDR3 protein. The sample records 800,000 to 1,000,000 distinct CDR3 sequences, about 29% being singletons. CDR1 SGHRS and CDR2 YFSETQ come from the germline V gene. This CDR3 has 14 amino acids. V was clipped by 4 bases and J by 1 base, with 10 bases between them. The genes are TRBV5-1 and TRBJ2-3; tentatively, D is TRBD1 (5 bases). The source was PBMCs, mostly from graft donor cells, collected 360 days after TCRalphabeta/CD19-depleted stem cell transplant. This TCR came from a boy under three years old who had a stem cell transplant for SCID, so the T cells may come from the graft donor. The CDR3 loop reads CASSPGHGTDTQYF. For the CDR3, the DNA is TGCGCCAGCAGCCCCGGACACGGCACAGATACGCAGTATTTT.